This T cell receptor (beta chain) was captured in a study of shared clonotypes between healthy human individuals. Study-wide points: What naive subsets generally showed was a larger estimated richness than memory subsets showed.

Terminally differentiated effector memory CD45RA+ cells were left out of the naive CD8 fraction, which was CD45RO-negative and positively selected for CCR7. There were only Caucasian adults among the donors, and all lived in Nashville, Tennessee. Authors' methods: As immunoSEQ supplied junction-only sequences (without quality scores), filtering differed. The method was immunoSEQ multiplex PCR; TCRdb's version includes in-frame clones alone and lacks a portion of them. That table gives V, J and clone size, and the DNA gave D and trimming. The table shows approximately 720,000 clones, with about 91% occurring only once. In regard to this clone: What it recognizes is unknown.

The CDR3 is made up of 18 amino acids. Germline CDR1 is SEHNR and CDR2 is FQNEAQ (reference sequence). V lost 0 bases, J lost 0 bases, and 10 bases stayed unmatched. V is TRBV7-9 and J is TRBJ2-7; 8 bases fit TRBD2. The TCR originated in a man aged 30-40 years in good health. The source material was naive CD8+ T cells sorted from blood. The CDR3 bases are TGTGCCAGCAGCTTAGCAGGCGACGGGAGGGCCTTCTCCTACGAGCAGTACTTC. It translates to CASSLAGDGRAFSYEQYF.